The present T cell receptor (beta chain) was sequenced within a study of cytomegalovirus exposure and HLA in healthy donors. TCRdb's table, derived via immunoSEQ multiplex PCR, lists solely in-frame clones and lacks some. Here the sample spans over 200,000 clones, 70% to 90% being singletons. V was shortened by 4 bases and J by 4 bases, with 12 bases between the two germline ends. The CDR3 extends over 14 amino acids. The germline V gene has CDR1 SGDLS and CDR2 YYNGEE. Sequencing input: PBMCs. V usage is TRBV9 and J usage is TRBJ1-3; D call uncertain. This TCR was recovered from a woman aged 18-29 years in good health and CMV-seronegative. CDR3 region: CASSPVSLGNTIYF. The CDR3 DNA reads TGTGCCAGCAGCCCAGTCAGCCTCGGAAACACCATATATTTT.